This T cell receptor beta chain is from a study of T cell responses to AZD1222 COVID-19 vaccine. Overall study results and limits: Donors were chiefly white British, with a greater number of females, and clonal diversity was perhaps underestimated. The reported proportion of spike-specific TCRs targeting unmutated variant regions was nearly half. Sampled repertoires all dated from after the peak T cell response. Once two AZD1222 doses were given, Spike-specific TCR breadth and depth went up.

Profiled with immunoSEQ multiplex PCR; TCRdb holds only in-frame clones, not every one. Seen here are 35,000 to 55,000 clones, 80% observed once, and the top ten hold 20% to 25%. J lost 8 bases, V lost 3 bases, and 14 bases had no gene match. Germline CDR1 SGHRS, CDR2 YFSETQ. The CDR3 runs to 17 residues. As to this clone: Its antigen is as yet unknown.

The chain employs TRBV5-1 and TRBJ2-1, with 10 bases that match TRBD2. This receptor was taken from an adult who received the MenACWY meningococcal vaccine as a control. Sequencing was performed on peripheral blood, taken 28 days after the second dose of the MenACWY control vaccine. CDR3 nucleotide sequence: TGCGCCAGCAGCTCGGGTCTTAGCGGGAGGCAGGTCGATGAGCAGTTCTTC. This translates into CASSSGLSGRQVDEQFF.